This is a list of T cell receptor beta chains from one sample in a study of blood T cell repertoires in COVID-19. The data were produced by immunoSEQ multiplex PCR, yet TCRdb's version contains in-frame clones alone and is incomplete. The table has about 240,000 clones, 82% seen once. What was sequenced was peripheral blood. These receptors were taken from a woman aged 70-85 years with acute or convalescent COVID-19. Each CDR3 is given with its conserved first and last residue. The D gene is left open where the match is weak. Not every row has a clone size; where given, it reads once, few, many or a size class.

abundance	v_gene	d_gene	j_gene	CDR3aa	CDR3nt
.	TRBV6-6	.	TRBJ2-1	CASSWDKSYNEQFF	TGTGCCAGCAGTTGGGACAAAAGCTACAATGAGCAGTTCTTC
once	TRBV7-8	.	TRBJ1-1	CASSFLGSRDEAFF	TGTGCCAGCAGCTTTCTAGGGAGCAGAGACGAAGCTTTCTTT
.	TRBV19	TRBD1	TRBJ2-7	CASSLVGQEIYEQYF	TGTGCCAGTAGCCTAGTTGGACAGGAGATCTACGAGCAGTACTTC
.	TRBV4-1	.	TRBJ1-3	CASSQDDGVGRNTIYF	TGCGCCAGCAGCCAAGATGACGGGGTAGGAAGAAACACCATATATTTT
.	TRBV7-2	TRBD2	TRBJ2-7	CASSLDSGGAREQYF	TGTGCCAGCAGCTTAGATAGCGGGGGGGCCCGGGAGCAGTACTTC
.	TRBV13	.	TRBJ2-4	CASSLNTLAKNIQYF	TGTGCCAGCAGCTTAAACACGCTAGCCAAAAACATTCAGTACTTC
.	TRBV30	.	TRBJ2-1	CAWQGDSYNEQFF	TGTGCCTGGCAAGGGGATTCCTACAATGAGCAGTTCTTC
.	TRBV7-9	.	TRBJ1-3	CASSSGTQSGNTIYF	TGTGCCAGCAGTTCCGGGACACAGTCTGGAAACACCATATATTTT
few	TRBV19	TRBD1	TRBJ1-5	CASSIRQGVGNQPQHF	TGTGCCAGTAGTATACGACAGGGGGTTGGAAATCAGCCCCAGCATTTT
.	TRBV5-4	TRBD1	TRBJ1-2	CASSGQVLYGYTF	TGTGCCAGCAGCGGACAGGTTCTCTATGGCTACACCTTC
once	TRBV7-8	.	TRBJ1-2	CASSLGGTYGYTF	TGTGCCAGCAGCTTAGGGGGCACCTATGGCTACACCTTC
.	TRBV5-1	.	TRBJ1-2	CASSLVLQGNYGYTF	TGCGCCAGCAGCTTGGTATTGCAGGGTAACTATGGCTACACCTTC
.	TRBV6-6	.	TRBJ2-7	CASTGSHEQYF	TGTGCCAGCACGGGGTCCCACGAGCAGTACTTC
.	TRBV7-8	TRBD1	TRBJ1-2	CASSWDRNYGYTF	TGTGCCAGCAGCTGGGACAGGAACTATGGCTACACCTTC
.	TRBV4-3	.	TRBJ1-2	CASSQAIGARGYGYTF	TGCGCCAGCAGCCAAGCAATAGGGGCTCGCGGCTATGGCTACACCTTC
.	TRBV6-5	.	TRBJ2-7	CASHFADPAPYEQYF	TGTGCCAGCCACTTTGCGGATCCCGCTCCCTACGAGCAGTACTTC